The 24 T cell receptor beta chains below all came from one sample that was sequenced in a study of blood T cell repertoires in COVID-19 (dated by TCRdb to the early 2020s). Libraries were constructed by the immunoSEQ multiplex PCR assay. Not all clones reach the TCRdb copy of this immuneACCESS table, which keeps in-frame sequences only. Checked studies attribute under half of the gap to unresolved V genes and leave the rest unexplained. The sample contains under 450,000 clones, 86% of them found a single time. The top ten hold roughly 7.1% of the sample. The specimen sequenced was peripheral blood. These receptors came from a woman aged 55-70 years with COVID-19, enrolled during active disease.

The J gene is TRBJ1-1, the V gene TRBV30; 8 nucleotides align to TRBD1. The CDR3 loop spans 16 amino acids. Losses at the gene ends were 2 bases for V and 6 bases for J; bases not matched to a gene: 14. Germline CDR1 and CDR2: GTSNPN and SVGIG (reference sequence). CDR3 protein: CAWSLPDRVSSAEAFF. CDR3 bases: TGTGCCTGGAGTCTACCGGACAGGGTATCGTCTGCTGAAGCTTTCTTT.

This sequence joins TRBV10-1 and TRBJ2-3, with 10 positions matching TRBD2. The CDR3 consists of 15 residues. The V segment lost 5 bases and the J segment 5 bases; nucleotides outside the gene matches: 7. Germline CDR1 WNHNN, CDR2 SYGVQD (reference sequence). The CDR3 protein is CASSSGLAGVDTQYF. The CDR3 bases are TGCGCCAGCAGTTCGGGGCTAGCGGGGGTAGATACGCAGTATTTT.

This clone was observed a few times. The J gene is TRBJ1-5, the V gene TRBV4-1; 9 nucleotides line up with TRBD1. CDR1 and CDR2 from the germline V gene are MGHRA and YSYEKL. CDR3 length equals 14 residues. The ends lost 4 bases at V and 8 bases at J; junction bases unmatched: 6. The CDR3 region is CASSPGQGIKPQHF. Here the CDR3 DNA reads TGCGCCAGCAGCCCTGGACAGGGGATCAAGCCCCAGCATTTT.

J is TRBJ2-1 and V is TRBV5-1; D is possibly TRBD2 (5 bases). Deletions cut 4 bases from V and 9 bases from J, with 14 bases between. CDR1 and CDR2 (germline): SGHRS, YFSETQ. This CDR3 has 13 residues. The CDR3 is CASSPGVRGEQFF. As DNA, the CDR3 is TGCGCCAGCAGCCCCGGGGTACGAGGTGAGCAGTTCTTC.

The chain couples TRBV7-3 to TRBJ2-7, with 11 positions matching TRBD1. This CDR3 spans 15 amino acids. Germline values: CDR1 SGHTA, CDR2 FQGTGA. V was pared by 5 bases and J by 0 bases, with 3 bases of the junction left unmatched. CDR3 loop: CASSTGTGGSYEQYF. The CDR3 coding sequence is TGTGCCAGCAGCACCGGGACAGGGGGCTCCTACGAGCAGTACTTC.

The V and J genes are TRBV2 and TRBJ1-2; D uncertain. CDR3 length equals 13 residues. Trimming took off 7 bases at V and 4 bases at J, with 13 bases between the two ends. Germline CDR1 SNHLY, CDR2 FYNNEI. The DNA for the CDR3 is TGTGCCAGCACCACACCCCTCATCTATGGCTACACCTTC. It yields the protein CASTTPLIYGYTF.

The V call is TRBV5-6, the J call TRBJ1-1, with D perhaps TRBD1 (6 bases). The length of the CDR3 is 15 residues. Germline V CDR1 and CDR2: SGHDT, YYEEEE. Trimming stripped 4 bases from V and 1 base from J, with 14 bases between. CDR3 amino acids: CASSAAGEGNTEAFF. The CDR3 DNA reads as TGTGCCAGCAGCGCAGCAGGGGAGGGGAACACTGAAGCTTTCTTT.

This clone came up a few times. This chain links TRBV2 with TRBJ2-7; TRBD2 matches at 10 bases. With V trimmed by 4 bases and J by 2 bases, 2 bases remained unmatched. Germline loops: CDR1 SNHLY, CDR2 FYNNEI. This CDR3 comprises 14 residues. The CDR3 nucleotides read TGTGCCAGCAGTGTGACTAGCGGGCCCTACGAGCAGTACTTC. The encoded protein is CASSVTSGPYEQYF.

This clone showed up many times. V gene TRBV7-2 combines with J gene TRBJ1-1; D is unclear. The germline CDR1 and CDR2 sequences are SGHTA and FQGNSA. CDR3 length: 13 amino acids. V was pared by 4 bases and J by 1 base, with 7 bases between. As DNA, the CDR3 is TGTGCCAGCAGCTATACTACGAACACTGAAGCTTTCTTT. It codes for CASSYTTNTEAFF.

This chain uses TRBV29-1 with TRBJ1-2, with TRBD1 matching over 11 bases. V dropped 6 bases and J dropped 6; count of bases not matched to a gene: 3. The CDR3 totals 12 residues. Germline lookup yields CDR1 SQVTM and CDR2 ANQGSEA. This CDR3 reads CSVRDRGDGYTF. CDR3 coding DNA: TGCAGCGTCAGGGACAGGGGGGATGGCTACACCTTC.

This clone has a single count. V gene TRBV12-3 or TRBV12-4 combines with J gene TRBJ1-1; TRBD1 agrees at 8 bases. With V trimmed by 6 bases and J by 4 bases, 4 bases remained unmatched. The CDR3 covers 13 residues. This chain's CDR3 is CASSYTGGTEAFF. The CDR3 DNA reads TGTGCCAGCAGCTACACAGGGGGCACTGAAGCTTTCTTT.

This sequence joins TRBV30 and TRBJ2-1, with 9 bases fitting TRBD2. This CDR3 region has 16 residues. V lost 0 bases and J lost 8; bases outside the gene matches: 11. Germline V gene data show CDR1 as GTSNPN and CDR2 as SVGIG (reference sequence). CDR3 region: CAWSVGLASGADEQFF. The CDR3 DNA sequence: TGTGCCTGGAGTGTAGGCTTGGCTAGCGGGGCCGATGAGCAGTTCTTC.

This sequence joins TRBV5-1 and TRBJ2-3; TRBD2 agrees at 8 bases. There are 15 residues in the CDR3. Germline V gene data show CDR1 as SGHRS and CDR2 as YFSETQ. V trimming: 4 bases; J trimming: 0 bases; junction bases outside the gene matches: 4. For the CDR3, the DNA is TGCGCCAGCAGCCCCTTAGCGGGGAGCACAGATACGCAGTATTTT. Translation gives CASSPLAGSTDTQYF. The variable domain in full, completed from reference TRBV5-1 and TRBJ2-3, reads KAGVTQTPRYLIKTRGQQVTLSCSPISGHRSVSWYQQTPGQGLQFLFEYFSETQRNKGNFPGRFSGRQFSNSRSEMNVSTLELGDSALYLCASSPLAGSTDTQYFGPGTRLTVL.

The rearrangement links TRBV5-1 to TRBJ1-1; 8 bases fit TRBD1. The V and J ends lost 6 bases and 1 base, in that order; junction bases with no gene match: 5. The germline gives CDR1 SGHRS, CDR2 YFSETQ. This CDR3 has 14 residues. The chain's CDR3 is CASTTQGGNTEAFF. In DNA, the CDR3 is TGCGCCAGCACCACACAGGGGGGGAACACTGAAGCTTTCTTT.

A single count supports this clone. The genes are TRBV11-3 and TRBJ1-3; no clear D gene. V lost 5 bases to trimming and J lost 5 bases, with 19 bases between them. Germline V gives CDR1 SGHNT, CDR2 YENEEA. The CDR3 extends over 16 amino acids. For the CDR3, the DNA is TGTGCCAGCAGCCCTTGGAGGGAGGAAGCGAGAAACACCATATATTTT. Amino acids: CASSPWREEARNTIYF.

This clone is a singleton in its sample. This chain joins TRBV2 and TRBJ1-1, with a weak D call TRBD1 (5 bases). Germline CDR1 SNHLY, CDR2 FYNNEI. The CDR3 has 15 amino acids. V lost 2 bases to trimming and J lost 3 bases, with 13 bases between them. CDR3 coding DNA: TGTGCCAGCAGTGAATTTGGGGCAGGCTACACTGAAGCTTTCTTT. As protein: CASSEFGAGYTEAFF.

This clone has just one count. The gene calls are TRBV5-1 and TRBJ1-4; D not resolved. V lost 0 bases, J lost 3 bases, and 9 bases lay in between. CDR1 and CDR2 (germline): SGHRS, YFSETQ. The CDR3 runs to 15 residues. The CDR3 loop is CASSLEVRANEKLFF. For the CDR3, the DNA is TGCGCCAGCAGCTTGGAAGTGAGGGCTAATGAAAAACTGTTTTTT.

The J gene is TRBJ1-2, the V gene TRBV12-3 or TRBV12-4; weak D call: TRBD1 (5 bases). Trimming pared 7 bases from V and 4 bases from J, leaving 13 bases between. The CDR3 spans 13 residues. CDR3 residues: CASTIAQGYGYTF. The CDR3 nucleotides are TGTGCCAGCACCATCGCCCAGGGCTATGGCTACACCTTC.

The V and J genes are TRBV9 and TRBJ1-2; 7 nucleotides line up with TRBD1. V lost 5 bases to trimming and J lost 4 bases; unmatched junction nucleotides: 8. The CDR3 contains 14 residues. The germline V gene has CDR1 SGDLS and CDR2 YYNGEE. CDR3 residues: CASRQGMESYGYTF. CDR3 sequence (DNA): TGTGCCAGCAGACAGGGGATGGAGAGCTATGGCTACACCTTC.

This chain links TRBV4-2 with TRBJ1-6; the match to TRBD1 covers 7 bases. CDR3 length: 15 amino acids. Trimming at V came to 2 bases and at J to 8 bases, leaving 6 bases not matched to a gene. CDR1 and CDR2 from the germline V gene are LGHNA and YNFKEQ. CDR3: CASSQRQGRDSPLHF. CDR3 nucleotides: TGTGCCAGCAGCCAAAGACAGGGTCGTGATTCACCCCTCCACTTT.

The chain links TRBV9 to TRBJ1-1; 7 bases line up with TRBD1. The ends lost 0 bases at V and 1 base at J; junction bases unmatched: 9. The CDR3 loop spans 17 amino acids. Germline CDR1 and CDR2: SGDLS and YYNGEE. The CDR3 sequence: CASSVDPSTGRNTEAFF. Here the CDR3 DNA reads TGTGCCAGCAGCGTAGACCCCTCGACAGGGAGGAACACTGAAGCTTTCTTT.

The chain carries TRBV7-3 and TRBJ1-6, with D possibly being TRBD1 (6 bases). This CDR3 region has 15 residues. CDR1 SGHTA and CDR2 FQGTGA come from the germline V gene. The V gene lost 5 bases and the J gene lost 10 bases, with 18 bases spanning the gap. The CDR3 DNA reads TGTGCCAGCAGCATACAGGGTGGGGTCGACTCACCCCTCCACTTT. It encodes CASSIQGGVDSPLHF.

V usage is TRBV7-9 and J usage is TRBJ1-2; 8 bases align to TRBD1. J was trimmed by 2 bases and V by 5 bases; bases with no gene match: 4. The germline CDR1 and CDR2 sequences are SEHNR and FQNEAQ (reference sequence). The CDR3 is made up of 14 amino acids. The CDR3 protein is CASSAAGGNYGYTF. In DNA form, the CDR3 reads TGTGCCAGCAGCGCCGCAGGGGGCAACTATGGCTACACCTTC.

Notes on this clone: Different DNA sequences within this sample yield the same CDR3. V is TRBV9 and J is TRBJ1-1; D unresolved. This CDR3 contains 13 residues. V was cut by 0 bases and J by 4 bases, with 7 bases left in between. Per germline, CDR1 SGDLS and CDR2 YYNGEE. CDR3 protein: CASSVARGTEAFF. The CDR3 DNA reads TGTGCCAGCAGCGTAGCTCGAGGCACTGAAGCTTTCTTT.